Below, 5 T cell receptor beta chains from the same sample are listed, as sequenced in a study of spatial heterogeneity in lung cancer. MiXCR, run by TCRdb on the 5' RACE reads, gives a single entry per CDR3 protein. In the table there are 43,000 or so distinct CDR3 sequences, 6.8% of which are singletons. Regarding time point: sample taken at primary tumor resection. The sequencing here drew on PBMCs, taken at surgery. The receptors derive from a female donor with early-stage non-small cell lung cancer.

This clonotype was observed at least ten times. The chain recombines TRBV3-1 with TRBJ1-5; D is uncertain. V dropped 3 bases and J dropped 4 bases, with 7 bases sitting between them. The CDR3 covers 13 residues. Germline values: CDR1 LGHDT, CDR2 YNNKEL (reference sequence). The CDR3 region has the DNA TGTGCCAGCAGCCAGGAGGAAAATCAGCCCCAGCATTTT. It specifies CASSQEENQPQHF.

CDR3 amino acids: CASSMGGTGGDYGYTF. The CDR3 DNA is TGTGCCAGTAGCATGGGCGGGACAGGGGGCGACTATGGCTACACCTTC. This chain joins TRBV19 and TRBJ1-2; 12 positions agree with TRBD1. V shed 6 bases, J shed 3 bases, and the junction held 8 bases outside the gene matches. Per germline, CDR1 LNHDA and CDR2 SQIVND (reference sequence). The CDR3 covers 16 residues.

At least ten counts were recorded for this clonotype. V and J are TRBV5-1 and TRBJ1-1, with TRBD1 identical over 8 bases. This CDR3 has 12 amino acids. V shed 4 bases and J 7 bases; nucleotides not matched to a gene: 3. Germline loops: CDR1 SGHRS, CDR2 YFSETQ. CDR3 in DNA: TGCGCCAGCAGCACTGGACAGGGTGAAGCTTTCTTT. Translated: CASSTGQGEAFF.

This clonotype was seen ten or more times. The chain employs TRBV12-3 or TRBV12-4 and TRBJ2-3; maybe TRBD1 (5 bases). Deletions cut 4 bases from V and 4 bases from J, with 21 bases between. The CDR3 runs to 17 residues. As DNA, the CDR3 is TGTGCCAGCAGTTCCCCCATGGGGCTCGGATCCCCAGATACGCAGTATTTT. Its protein is CASSSPMGLGSPDTQYF.

At least ten counts were recorded for this clonotype. The rearrangement uses TRBV30 and TRBJ2-2; D is perhaps TRBD1 (6 bases). The CDR3 consists of 14 residues. Deletions cut 1 base from V and 5 bases from J, with 11 bases between. The germline gives CDR1 GTSNPN, CDR2 SVGIG (reference sequence). This chain's CDR3 is CAWSGQGYTGELFF. The CDR3, as DNA: TGTGCCTGGAGTGGCCAGGGGTATACCGGGGAGCTGTTTTTT.